The source of this T cell receptor (beta chain) is a study of control samples from healthy donors and cancer patients. This CDR3 region has 14 residues. V trimming: 0 bases; J trimming: 7 bases; junction bases outside the gene matches: 6. Germline CDR1 is LGHNA and CDR2 is YNFKEQ. Profiled with immunoSEQ multiplex PCR; TCRdb holds only in-frame clones, not every one. Here the sample spans under 450,000 clones, 90% being singletons. The TCR sequence derives from a man in his forties with head and neck cancer. Sequencing was done on a sample of PBMCs. J is TRBJ2-7 and V is TRBV4-2; 7 bases agree with TRBD2. In nucleotides, the CDR3 is TGTGCCAGCAGCCAAGACGCGGGAGCTAGGGAGCAGTACTTC. This encodes CASSQDAGAREQYF.